The source of this T cell receptor beta chain is a study of T cells in Graves' hyperthyroidism and ophthalmopathy. Study-level points and caveats: Appearing also in blood were most of the thyroid clonotypes expanded above 0.001. Ophthalmopathy was distinguished from stable hyperthyroidism by 13 V-J signatures.

Template material for amplifying TCR beta CDR3 regions consisted of RNA transcripts. The HTBI primer set served for first-round RT-PCR of the TCR CDR3. TCRdb re-derived calls from the multiplex PCR reads in MiXCR, one entry per CDR3 protein. Of 660,000 or so distinct CDR3 sequences listed, about 45% were seen once; the top ten hold less than 9.5%. As to this clonotype: Antigen specificity is unknown.

Each diagnosis was grounded in clinical symptoms, serum thyroxine and TRAb, thyroid ultrasound, and orbital computed tomography. This receptor was taken from an adult man with Graves' disease, either hyperthyroidism or ophthalmopathy (not recorded which). Sequencing used peripheral blood or thyroid tissue (not recorded which).

This CDR3 is CASSLGTGVPYEQYF. The CDR3 DNA is TGTGCCAGTAGTCTGGGGACAGGGGTCCCCTACGAGCAGTACTTC. This chain joins TRBV7-2 and TRBJ2-7; 10 positions match TRBD1. The J segment lost 2 bases and the V segment lost 9 bases, leaving 10 bases of the junction unmatched. CDR3 size: 15 residues. The germline gives CDR1 SGHTA, CDR2 FQGNSA.